This T cell receptor (beta chain) was captured by sequencing in a study of T cell responses to AZD1222 COVID-19 vaccine. Whole-study results and caveats: Donors were largely white British and mainly female; clonal diversity was possibly underestimated. At 160-218 and 743-854, vaccine-associated CD4 TCRs were dominant, and they spanned spike. Seropositive status at baseline applied to only six AZD1222 recipients.

CDR3 size: 13 residues. Germline values: CDR1 SGHDT, CDR2 YYEEEE. The ends were cut back, 3 bases at V and 6 bases at J, with 13 bases in the middle. The assay was immunoSEQ multiplex PCR, and TCRdb's table has in-frame clones only and misses some. The sample contains around 200,000 clones, approximately 90% of which appear only once. For this clone: Its antigen is not known.

The sequence derives from an adult in good health. Here the sequenced sample was peripheral blood, taken on day 0 of AZD1222 vaccination. The rearrangement links TRBV5-6 to TRBJ2-7; D perhaps matches TRBD2 (6 bases). The CDR3 coding sequence is TGTGCCAGCAGCTATCCCGGGACTCCCGAGCAGTACTTC. This translates into CASSYPGTPEQYF.